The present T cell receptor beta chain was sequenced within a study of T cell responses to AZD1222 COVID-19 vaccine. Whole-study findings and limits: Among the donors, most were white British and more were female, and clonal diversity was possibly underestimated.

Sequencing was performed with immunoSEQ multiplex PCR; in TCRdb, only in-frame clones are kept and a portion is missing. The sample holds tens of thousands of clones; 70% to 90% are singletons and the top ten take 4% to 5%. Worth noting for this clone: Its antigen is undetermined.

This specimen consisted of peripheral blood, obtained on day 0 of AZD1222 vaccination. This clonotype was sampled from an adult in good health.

CDR3 sequence: CASSEGESSYNSPLHF. CDR3 coding DNA: TGTGCCAGCAGCGAGGGAGAGAGCTCCTATAATTCACCCCTCCACTTT. The V gene is TRBV9, the J gene TRBJ1-6, with D uncertain. With 3 bases removed from V and 0 bases from J, the gap between germline ends came to 10 bases. The germline gives CDR1 SGDLS, CDR2 YYNGEE. The CDR3 covers 16 residues.